The sequence of this TCR beta chain was determined in a study of sequential checkpoint blockade in melanoma. Here immunoSEQ multiplex PCR was the method, and the copy in TCRdb shows in-frame clones only, minus some. The sample includes about 5,000 clones, about two thirds of them seen just once. As to treatment: randomized to nivolumab then ipilimumab (arm A) or the reverse (arm B). The CDR3 runs to 13 residues. The V segment lost 3 bases and the J segment 10 bases; nucleotides outside the gene matches: 8. Per the germline V gene, CDR1 is GTSNPN and CDR2 is SVGIG (reference sequence). This specimen consisted of CD8+ T cells sorted from blood (inferred from file names), obtained from a patient given nivolumab and ipilimumab in sequence. The rearrangement joins TRBV30 to TRBJ1-3, with 8 bases identical to TRBD1. The clonotype was recovered from a human donor with melanoma. The CDR3 region is CAWRGQGGGTIYF. The CDR3 DNA reads as TGTGCCTGGAGAGGACAGGGCGGAGGAACCATATATTTT.